In its sample, the clone carrying this T cell receptor beta chain was seen once. In a library made to pick up alpha chains, this beta chain is a stray read with a size that means little. TCRdb redid the calling of the 5' RACE reads with MiXCR, one entry per CDR3 protein. This listing includes some 93 distinct CDR3 sequences. Tregs were sorted as CD4+CD25+CD127-/low cells. The CDR3 runs to 14 residues. V trimming: 6 bases; J trimming: 8 bases; junction bases outside the gene matches: 7. This receptor was obtained from a female donor with breast cancer. Sequenced sample: Tregs sorted from blood. The V and J genes are TRBV12-3 or TRBV12-4 and TRBJ1-2; TRBD1 agrees at 12 bases. Here the CDR3 reads CASRASGTGGGYTF. CDR3 in DNA: TGTGCCAGCAGAGCTTCCGGGACAGGGGGCGGCTACACCTTC.